This T cell receptor (beta chain) was retrieved from a study of blood T cells in healthy people across ages. The second PCR ran roughly 6 to 12 cycles with a sample-barcoded 5' primer and J-beta primers. Each CDR3 protein gets one entry after TCRdb re-called the 5' RACE reads with MiXCR. The sample lists about 1.4 million distinct CDR3 sequences; approximately 59% were seen once. This clonotype occurred once. V lost 8 bases, J lost 3 bases, and 16 bases lay in between. This CDR3 region has 14 residues. This chain links TRBV12-3 or TRBV12-4 with TRBJ1-1; TRBD1 is a possible D gene (6 bases). Sample: blood. This receptor was obtained from a man aged 18 to 30 in good health. The CDR3 DNA is TGTGCCAGCGGCCATGGGGGGGGCCACACTGAAGCTTTCTTT. Protein sequence: CASGHGGGHTEAFF.